These 30 T cell receptor beta chains came from one sample sequenced in a study of T cell responses to AZD1222 COVID-19 vaccine. Profiled with immunoSEQ multiplex PCR; TCRdb holds only in-frame clones, not every one. The repertoire holds some 140,000 clones, approximately 84% seen once, with over 4% in the top ten. Sequences were derived from peripheral blood, sampled on day 0 of AZD1222 vaccination. The receptors come from an adult in good health.

This clone was recorded once. The chain couples TRBV27 to TRBJ2-2; D is perhaps TRBD1 (6 bases). The germline V gene encodes CDR1 MNHEY and CDR2 SMNVEV (reference sequence). CDR3 length: 16 amino acids. The V gene lost 4 bases and the J gene lost 1 base, with 13 bases spanning the gap. Here the CDR3 DNA reads TGTGCCAGCAGTTGGGCCGCAGGGGAGAACACCGGGGAGCTGTTTTTT. Its translation is CASSWAAGENTGELFF.

The V and J genes are TRBV27 and TRBJ1-5, with a tentative D call TRBD1 (6 bases). The CDR3 has 15 residues. Germline values: CDR1 MNHEY, CDR2 SMNVEV (reference sequence). V shed 1 base and J shed 4 bases, with 11 bases lying between them. This CDR3 is CASSLFPGVNQPQHF. Here the CDR3 DNA reads TGTGCCAGCAGTTTATTTCCAGGGGTTAATCAGCCCCAGCATTTT.

This clone was observed a single time. This sequence joins TRBV28 and TRBJ1-2; D remains unclear. The V gene's germline CDR1 is MDHEN and CDR2 SYDVKM. The CDR3 has 12 residues. The V end was cut by 7 bases, the J end by 4 bases, with 10 bases between. The CDR3 coding sequence is TGTGCCAGCAAGACCCCAGTCTATGGCTACACCTTC. It codes for CASKTPVYGYTF.

The chain joins TRBV3-1 (or the pseudogene TRBV3-2) to TRBJ1-4; D not certain. V dropped 1 base and J dropped 10 bases, with 7 bases sitting between them. CDR3 length: 12 amino acids. The germline V gene encodes CDR1 LGHDT and CDR2 YNNKEL (reference sequence). The CDR3: CASSQAMGKLFF. The CDR3 bases are TGTGCCAGCAGCCAAGCCATGGGAAAACTGTTTTTT.

This clone was seen a handful of times. This rearrangement joins TRBV6-1 to TRBJ1-2; D unresolved. The CDR3 length is 18 residues. Germline V gene data show CDR1 as MNHNS and CDR2 as SASEGT. The V and J ends lost 3 bases and 1 base respectively, with 21 bases between them. DNA for the CDR3: TGTGCCAGCAGTGATGATCCCCTACCCCCTCACTTTAACTATGGCTACACCTTC. Translated, it gives CASSDDPLPPHFNYGYTF.

The sample holds one count of this clone. The chain uses TRBV27 and TRBJ2-2; 9 nucleotides align to TRBD1. There are 17 residues in the CDR3. Trimming removed 2 bases from V and 8 bases from J; junction bases left unmatched: 12. In germline, CDR1 is MNHEY, CDR2 SMNVEV (reference sequence). CDR3 region: CASSLKGQGFHGGELFF. Written as DNA, the CDR3 is TGTGCCAGCAGTTTAAAAGGACAGGGGTTCCACGGTGGGGAGCTGTTTTTT.

The rearrangement joins TRBV30 to TRBJ1-2; possible D gene TRBD1, 5 bases. Germline CDR1 reads GTSNPN; CDR2 reads SVGIG (reference sequence). Trimming took off 2 bases at V and 0 bases at J, with 19 bases between the two ends. This CDR3 has 17 amino acids. This CDR3 is CAWSNRGEGRANYGYTF. For the CDR3, the DNA is TGTGCCTGGAGTAACCGAGGGGAGGGACGAGCTAACTATGGCTACACCTTC.

V and J are TRBV12-5 and TRBJ2-1; D perhaps matches TRBD1 (6 bases). Germline CDR1 reads LGHNT; CDR2 reads FRNRAP. Trimming pared 6 bases from V and 4 bases from J, leaving 19 bases between. The CDR3 contains 16 residues. The DNA of the CDR3 is TGTGCTAGTGGCCCCAGTGGGGGCGGACCTTACAATGAGCAGTTCTTC. This encodes CASGPSGGGPYNEQFF. Filled out from reference TRBV12-5 and TRBJ2-1, the complete variable domain reads DARVTQTPRHKVTEMGQEVTMRCQPILGHNTVFWYRQTMMQGLELLAYFRNRAPLDDSGMPKDRFSAEMPDATLATLKIQPSEPRDSAVYFCASGPSGGGPYNEQFFGPGTRLTVL.

The rearrangement links TRBV5-4 to TRBJ2-3, with D perhaps matching TRBD1 (5 bases). This CDR3 region has 16 residues. Trimming removed 4 bases at V and 2 bases at J, with 17 bases between. The germline V gene has CDR1 SGHNT and CDR2 YYREEE (reference sequence). CDR3 bases: TGTGCCAGCAGCCCCCAAAGCAAAGGGGCCACAGATACGCAGTATTTT. The encoded protein is CASSPQSKGATDTQYF.

The chain employs TRBV3-1 (or the pseudogene TRBV3-2) and TRBJ1-2; no clear D gene. From germline, CDR1 is LGHDT and CDR2 YNNKEL (reference sequence). With 1 base removed from V and 4 bases from J, the gap between germline ends came to 10 bases. CDR3 size: 14 residues. CDR3 in amino acids: CASSQGRTSYGYTF. In DNA, the CDR3 is TGTGCCAGCAGCCAAGGTAGGACCTCCTATGGCTACACCTTC.

The chain employs TRBV6-5 and TRBJ2-7; no reliable D call. Germline V gene data show CDR1 as MNHEY and CDR2 as SVGAGI. The CDR3 extends over 12 amino acids. Trimming took 7 bases from V and 6 from J, leaving 13 bases between them. CDR3 DNA: TGTGCCAGCACTTCGTCGCGTCTCGAGCAGTACTTC. The encoded protein is CASTSSRLEQYF.

The chain has TRBV5-8 and TRBJ2-2; 9 bases are a match to TRBD1. Germline lookup yields CDR1 SGHTS and CDR2 YDEGEE. J lost 4 bases, V lost 2 bases, and 0 bases had no gene match. This CDR3 region has 14 residues. Here the CDR3 reads CASSLQGATGELFF. Here the CDR3 DNA reads TGTGCCAGCAGCTTACAGGGGGCCACCGGGGAGCTGTTTTTT.

This clone came up once. CDR3 region: CATSRRQGVDQPQHF. The CDR3, as DNA: TGTGCCACCAGCAGAAGACAGGGGGTGGATCAGCCCCAGCATTTT. The V and J genes are TRBV15 and TRBJ1-5; 9 nucleotides match TRBD1. The CDR3 runs to 15 residues. Unmatched junction bases numbered 4, after V lost 2 bases and J lost 5 bases. The germline gives CDR1 LNHNV, CDR2 YYDKDF (reference sequence). Together with reference TRBV15 and TRBJ1-5, the CDR3 gives the full variable domain: DAMVIQNPRYQVTQFGKPVTLSCSQTLNHNVMYWYQQKSSQAPKLLFHYYDKDFNNEADTPDNFQSRRPNTSFCFLDIRSPGLGDTAMYLCATSRRQGVDQPQHFGDGTRLSIL.

The chain has TRBV7-2 and TRBJ2-7, with D perhaps TRBD2 (5 bases). Germline-derived CDR1 and CDR2 are SGHTA and FQGNSA. There are 14 residues in the CDR3. The V and J ends lost 5 bases and 3 bases respectively, with 14 bases between them. This chain's CDR3 is CASSPTRANYEQYF. As DNA, the CDR3 is TGTGCCAGCAGCCCCACGAGGGCAAACTACGAGCAGTACTTC.

The V and J genes are TRBV19 and TRBJ1-4; 9 positions agree with TRBD1. The CDR3 contains 16 residues. Germline V gene lookup returns CDR1 LNHDA and CDR2 SQIVND (reference sequence). V trimming: 5 bases; J trimming: 8 bases; junction bases outside the gene matches: 12. CDR3 sequence reads: CASSANSGQGWEKLFF. The CDR3 nucleotides are TGTGCCAGTAGTGCTAACTCGGGACAGGGCTGGGAAAAACTGTTTTTT.

The genes are TRBV30 and TRBJ1-2; D possibly corresponds to TRBD1 (5 bases). This CDR3 spans 15 amino acids. Per germline, CDR1 GTSNPN and CDR2 SVGIG (reference sequence). With 1 base removed from V and 5 bases from J, the gap between germline ends came to 17 bases. CDR3 sequence reads: CAWSASPRERYGYTF. The CDR3 nucleotides read TGTGCCTGGAGTGCGTCCCCCAGGGAGAGGTATGGCTACACCTTC.

V gene TRBV19 combines with J gene TRBJ1-1; D is unclear. Germline V gene sequence: CDR1 LNHDA, CDR2 SQIVND (reference sequence). The CDR3 runs 17 residues. Trimming took off 3 bases at V and 7 bases at J, with 24 bases between the two ends. CDR3 in amino acids: CASSMGIRHTEFIEAFF. The CDR3 bases are TGTGCCAGTAGTATGGGGATACGACACACGGAATTTATTGAAGCTTTCTTT.

The chain uses TRBV7-9 and TRBJ1-5, with D maybe TRBD1 (5 bases). Germline V CDR1 and CDR2: SEHNR, FQNEAQ (reference sequence). The CDR3 is 15 residues long. V lost 6 bases and J 6 bases, leaving 18 bases between the germline ends. The DNA of the CDR3 is TGTGCCAGCAGTCCGATTACCGGGGGTATTCAGCCCCAGCATTTT. Protein sequence: CASSPITGGIQPQHF.

This clone was observed a single time. The chain carries TRBV30 and TRBJ2-7, with 7 bases fitting TRBD2. With 3 bases clipped from V and 5 bases from J, the junction kept 19 bases outside the gene matches. The germline V gene has CDR1 GTSNPN and CDR2 SVGIG (reference sequence). The CDR3 is 17 residues long. The CDR3 sequence: CAWSPLSPSAGSHEQYF. The DNA of the CDR3 is TGTGCCTGGAGCCCCCTTTCCCCATCAGCGGGGTCCCACGAGCAGTACTTC. Full variable domain (remainder filled in from reference TRBV30 and TRBJ2-7): SQTIHQWPATLVQPVGSPLSLECTVEGTSNPNLYWYRQAAGRGLQLLFYSVGIGQISSEVPQNLSASRPQDRQFILSSKKLLLSDSGFYLCAWSPLSPSAGSHEQYFGPGTRLTVT.

The V call is TRBV3-1 (or the pseudogene TRBV3-2), the J call TRBJ2-3; possibly TRBD1 for D (6 bases). The CDR3 spans 14 residues. The V and J ends lost 5 bases and 2 bases respectively, with 11 bases between them. CDR1 LGHDT and CDR2 YNNKEL come from the germline V gene (reference sequence). The chain's CDR3 is CASSSTGPTDTQYF. The CDR3 DNA reads as TGTGCCAGCAGCTCTACAGGGCCCACAGATACGCAGTATTTT.

CDR3 coding DNA: TGTGCCAGCGGCCCGTGGCAGCCCCAGCATTTT. Translating it yields CASGPWQPQHF. The chain carries TRBV28 and TRBJ1-5; D unresolved. Germline V gene data show CDR1 as MDHEN and CDR2 as SYDVKM. The ends were cut back, 8 bases at V and 7 bases at J, with 9 bases in the middle. This CDR3 comprises 11 residues.

CDR3 protein: CASSLGISGNTIYF. In DNA, the CDR3 is TGTGCCAGCAGCTTGGGGATCTCTGGAAACACCATATATTTT. J is TRBJ1-3 and V is TRBV7-2; D not resolved. The V gene lost 3 bases and the J gene lost 0 bases, with 6 bases spanning the gap. The CDR3 is made up of 14 amino acids. Per the germline V gene, CDR1 is SGHTA and CDR2 is FQGNSA.

This clone was recorded only once. This sequence joins TRBV28 and TRBJ1-1; TRBD1 aligns across 7 bases. Unmatched junction bases numbered 5, after V lost 4 bases and J lost 3 bases. The CDR3 length is 14 residues. In germline, CDR1 is MDHEN, CDR2 SYDVKM. The CDR3 nucleotides are TGTGCCAGCAGTTCGGGACAGAGAGACACTGAAGCTTTCTTT. The encoded protein is CASSSGQRDTEAFF.

The chain is built from TRBV11-3 and TRBJ2-5, with TRBD1 matching over 11 bases. The CDR3 is 16 residues long. The ends lost 3 bases at V and 1 base at J; junction bases unmatched: 4. CDR1 and CDR2 (germline): SGHNT, YENEEA. This chain's CDR3 is CASSFGTGGTQETQYF. CDR3 coding DNA: TGTGCCAGCAGCTTCGGGACAGGGGGGACCCAAGAGACCCAGTACTTC.

The chain couples TRBV5-4 to TRBJ1-1; a possible D gene is TRBD1 (5 bases). Germline CDR1 SGHNT, CDR2 YYREEE (reference sequence). The CDR3 extends over 15 amino acids. The ends were cut back, 4 bases at V and 5 bases at J, with 18 bases in the middle. The CDR3 loop is CASSPPAVEGTEAFF. DNA of the CDR3: TGTGCCAGCAGCCCCCCGGCCGTCGAGGGGACTGAAGCTTTCTTT.

This clone is a singleton in its sample. The rearrangement joins TRBV24-1 to TRBJ2-7; D ambiguous. Germline lookup yields CDR1 KGHDR and CDR2 SFDVKD. The CDR3 consists of 13 residues. V was pared by 2 bases and J by 4 bases, with 8 bases between. CDR3 amino acids: CATSDSNSYEQYF. As DNA, the CDR3 is TGTGCCACCAGTGATTCAAACTCTTACGAGCAGTACTTC.

V and J are TRBV7-3 and TRBJ1-5, with D tentatively TRBD1 (5 bases). Germline V gene lookup returns CDR1 SGHTA and CDR2 FQGTGA. V lost 3 bases, J lost 3 bases, and 6 bases lay in between. CDR3 size: 13 residues. As DNA, the CDR3 is TGTGCCAGCAGCTTGGACAACAATCAGCCCCAGCATTTT. Translation gives CASSLDNNQPQHF.

The chain is built from TRBV5-4 and TRBJ1-2; tentative D call: TRBD1 (5 bases). Germline V gene data show CDR1 as SGHNT and CDR2 as YYREEE (reference sequence). The germline V and J ends were trimmed by 2 bases and 14 bases, with 22 bases remaining between them. The CDR3 length is 14 residues. CDR3 DNA: TGTGCCAGCAGCTTTCAGGGTAACCTTATGGCTACAACCTTC. It specifies CASSFQGNLMATTF.

For this clone: A junction boundary mismatches the germline segment, possibly from a read error. The CDR3 loop reads CASTLRLGAPLHF. CDR3 in DNA: TGTGCCAGCACCCTTAGGTTGGGGGCACCTCTCCACTTT. The chain combines TRBV7-8 with TRBJ1-6; D might be TRBD1 (6 bases). The germline V gene has CDR1 SGHVS and CDR2 FQNEAQ. This CDR3 comprises 13 residues.

The V call is TRBV5-4, the J call TRBJ2-5, with D perhaps TRBD1 (6 bases). The V gene's germline CDR1 is SGHNT and CDR2 YYREEE (reference sequence). The CDR3 covers 13 residues. Trimming removed 3 bases from V and 3 bases from J, with 9 bases in between. This CDR3 is CASSSQGEETQYF. The CDR3 DNA follows: TGTGCCAGCAGCTCACAGGGAGAAGAGACCCAGTACTTC.